This TCR beta chain emerged from a study of identifying expanded T cells in peripheral blood. TCRdb's table, derived via immunoSEQ multiplex PCR, lists solely in-frame clones and lacks some. Of about 110,000 clones listed, 88% are singletons. Between the trimmed V and J ends, which lost 5 bases and 3 bases, there was a span of 17 bases. The length of the CDR3 is 15 residues. Germline V gives CDR1 SEHNR, CDR2 FQNEAQ (reference sequence). No infections or other immune events were documented during collection. The study, taken as a whole, reports: Differentially abundant clones: around 1.1 between replicates, approximately 15 at roughly 2 weeks, around 20 at four. Across healthy donors, higher total template counts meant significantly greater roughly two-week count variance.

In this sample, this clone turned up once. What it binds is not known. This sequence was found in a person between 18 and 75 years old in good health. The chain couples TRBV7-9 to TRBJ2-7; D is ambiguous. The specimen sequenced was blood. The DNA of the CDR3 is TGTGCCAGCAGCCCGGACCCCTCAATCATCTACGAGCAGTACTTC. Translation gives CASSPDPSIIYEQYF.